One and the same sample provided the 19 T cell receptor beta chains below, sequenced in a study of T cell repertoires in cytomegalovirus infection. From the reads, TCRdb called clonotypes with MiXCR, one entry per CDR3 protein. Here the sample spans 250,000 or so distinct CDR3 sequences, roughly 10% being singletons. The specimen sequenced was PBMCs. The receptors come from a human donor in good health (CMV status not recorded). Some clones in this sample may be carry-over from other donors' samples.

This clonotype was seen a handful of times. V and J are TRBV9 and TRBJ1-5, with 9 nucleotides matching TRBD1. The ends lost 4 bases at V and 3 bases at J; junction bases unmatched: 5. The germline V gene has CDR1 SGDLS and CDR2 YYNGEE. The CDR3 is 15 amino acids. This CDR3 reads CASSTTGGLNQPQHF. As DNA, the CDR3 is TGTGCCAGCAGCACGACAGGGGGTCTCAATCAGCCCCAGCATTTT. The variable domain in full, completed from reference TRBV9 and TRBJ1-5, reads DSGVTQTPKHLITATGQRVTLRCSPRSGDLSVYWYQQSLDQGLQFLIQYYNGEERAKGNILERFSAQQFPDLHSELNLSSLELGDSALYFCASSTTGGLNQPQHFGDGTRLSIL.

This clonotype was counted ten times or more. The chain is built from TRBV5-1 and TRBJ1-6; a possible D gene is TRBD1 (6 bases). Germline-derived CDR1 and CDR2 are SGHRS and YFSETQ. This CDR3 is 14 amino acids long. The V gene lost 5 bases and the J gene lost 8 bases, with 14 bases spanning the gap. The CDR3 DNA sequence: TGCGCCAGCAGGGAACGGACAGTCGATTCACCCCTCCACTTT. It encodes CASRERTVDSPLHF.

This clonotype was detected ten times or more. The CDR3 here is CASRGRGMNEKLFF. CDR3 coding DNA: TGTGCCAGCAGGGGCAGGGGAATGAATGAAAAACTGTTTTTT. The J gene is TRBJ1-4, the V gene TRBV7-2; D is possibly TRBD1 (6 bases). The germline V and J ends were trimmed by 6 bases and 5 bases, with 13 bases remaining between them. The length of the CDR3 is 14 residues. CDR1 is SGHTA and CDR2 is FQGNSA in the germline V gene.

This chain joins TRBV20-1 and TRBJ1-3; TRBD1 is a possible D gene (6 bases). The CDR3 runs 16 residues. The V end lost 0 bases, the J end lost 1 base, and 13 bases lay between the germline ends. Germline CDR1 reads DFQATT; CDR2 reads SNEGSKA (reference sequence). The CDR3 loop reads CSARDGRGLSGNTIYF. CDR3 nucleotide sequence: TGCAGTGCTAGAGATGGCAGGGGTCTATCTGGAAACACCATATATTTT.

This clonotype was found many times. This rearrangement joins TRBV7-2 to TRBJ1-1; D might be TRBD1 (6 bases). Germline CDR1 SGHTA, CDR2 FQGNSA. This CDR3 comprises 15 residues. V was trimmed by 5 bases and J by 0 bases, leaving 13 bases between them. The CDR3 region is CASSLQGGMNTEAFF. The CDR3, as DNA: TGTGCCAGCAGCCTACAGGGCGGAATGAACACTGAAGCTTTCTTT.

The rearrangement uses TRBV2 and TRBJ2-2; no reliable D call. This CDR3 is built from 15 residues. Trimming stripped 3 bases from V and 5 bases from J, with 13 bases between. Per the germline V gene, CDR1 is SNHLY and CDR2 is FYNNEI. In nucleotides, the CDR3 is TGTGCCAGCAGTGAGGGGAATACGAGGACCGGGGAGCTGTTTTTT. It specifies CASSEGNTRTGELFF. Complete variable domain (other parts from reference TRBV2 and TRBJ2-2): EPEVTQTPSHQVTQMGQEVILRCVPISNHLYFYWYRQILGQKVEFLVSFYNNEISEKSEIFDDQFSVERPDGSNFTLKIRSTKLEDSAMYFCASSEGNTRTGELFFGEGSRLTVL.

This clonotype was recorded many times. V and J are TRBV14 and TRBJ2-7; a weak D match, TRBD1 (6 bases). This CDR3 has 18 amino acids. Between the trimmed V and J ends, which lost 3 bases and 3 bases, there was a span of 24 bases. Germline V CDR1 and CDR2: SGHDN, FVKESK. The CDR3 loop reads CASSQTLRATGKSYEQYF. Here the CDR3 DNA reads TGTGCCAGCAGCCAGACTTTAAGAGCTACAGGGAAAAGCTACGAGCAGTACTTC.

There are many counts of this clonotype. The genes are TRBV20-1 and TRBJ1-5; no definite D call. Deletions cut 0 bases from V and 6 bases from J, with 9 bases between. The CDR3 loop spans 13 amino acids. Germline values: CDR1 DFQATT, CDR2 SNEGSKA (reference sequence). The CDR3 is CSAREYLSQPQHF. The CDR3 DNA reads as TGCAGTGCTAGAGAATACCTTTCTCAGCCCCAGCATTTT.

This clonotype was picked up many times. This chain links TRBV7-2 with TRBJ2-1; no reliable D call. The ends were cut back, 0 bases at V and 8 bases at J, with 5 bases in the middle. The germline gives CDR1 SGHTA, CDR2 FQGNSA. CDR3 length: 12 residues. The CDR3 region is CASSLAGYEQFF. CDR3 DNA sequence: TGTGCCAGCAGCTTAGCGGGGTATGAGCAGTTCTTC.

This clonotype has at least ten counts. This chain joins TRBV19 and TRBJ2-7; D may be TRBD1 or TRBD2 (6 bases each). V was shortened by 8 bases and J by 3 bases, with 14 bases between the two germline ends. CDR1 is LNHDA, CDR2 SQIVND, per germline (reference sequence). The CDR3 sequence is 13 residues long. The CDR3 sequence is CASLSEGGYEQYF. CDR3 DNA sequence: TGTGCCAGTCTATCCGAGGGGGGCTACGAGCAGTACTTC. The variable domain in full, with the rest retrieved from reference TRBV19 and TRBJ2-7, is DGGITQSPKYLFRKEGQNVTLSCEQNLNHDAMYWYRQDPGQGLRLIYYSQIVNDFQKGDIAEGYSVSREKKESFPLTVTSAQKNPTAFYLCASLSEGGYEQYFGPGTRLTVT.

This clonotype was recorded many times. The chain combines TRBV7-6 with TRBJ2-5, with TRBD2 matching 9 bases. The CDR3 is 16 amino acids. The V gene end was trimmed by 4 bases and the J gene end by 1 base; junction bases not matched to a gene: 7. Germline V CDR1 and CDR2: SGHVS, FNYEAQ. The CDR3 loop is CASSWGASGTQETQYF. The CDR3 DNA reads as TGTGCCAGCAGCTGGGGGGCTAGCGGGACCCAAGAGACCCAGTACTTC.

At least ten counts were recorded for this clonotype. The chain carries TRBV12-3 or TRBV12-4 and TRBJ2-7; D possibly matches TRBD1 or TRBD2 (5 bases each). This CDR3 is 15 amino acids long. V gave up 2 bases and J gave up 3 bases, with 14 bases separating them. The chain's CDR3 is CASSLWGSGSYEQYF. CDR3 nucleotide sequence: TGTGCCAGCAGTTTATGGGGCTCGGGGAGCTACGAGCAGTACTTC.

Ten or more counts support this clonotype. This sequence joins TRBV11-2 and TRBJ2-5; possibly TRBD1 for D (6 bases). The CDR3 consists of 15 residues. Trimming took off 5 bases at V and 5 bases at J, with 18 bases between the two ends. The germline V gene has CDR1 SGHAT and CDR2 FQNNGV. CDR3 nucleotides: TGTGCCAGCAGCCCCCAACAGGGCGACAGGGAGACCCAGTACTTC. Translated, it gives CASSPQQGDRETQYF. Full variable domain (remainder filled in from reference TRBV11-2 and TRBJ2-5): EAGVAQSPRYKIIEKRQSVAFWCNPISGHATLYWYQQILGQGPKLLIQFQNNGVVDDSQLPKDRFSAERLKGVDSTLKIQPAKLEDSAVYLCASSPQQGDRETQYFGPGTRLLVL.

This chain links TRBV20-1 with TRBJ1-1; 8 nucleotides align to TRBD1. Unmatched junction bases numbered 7, after V lost 5 bases and J lost 5 bases. In germline, CDR1 is DFQATT, CDR2 SNEGSKA (reference sequence). This CDR3 is 13 amino acids long. The CDR3 spells CSAPRTGTTEAFF. The CDR3 DNA is TGCAGTGCTCCGAGGACAGGGACAACTGAAGCTTTCTTT.

This clonotype was counted many times. CDR3 DNA: TGTGCCTGGAGTGTAGCCCGGGACAGGCCCAATTCACCCCTCCACTTT. Protein sequence: CAWSVARDRPNSPLHF. This sequence joins TRBV30 and TRBJ1-6, with 8 bases matching TRBD1. With V trimmed by 0 bases and J by 7 bases, 8 bases remained unmatched. CDR3 length: 16 residues. The germline CDR1 and CDR2 sequences are GTSNPN and SVGIG (reference sequence).

The sample holds many counts of this clonotype. CDR3 in DNA: TGTGCCAGCAGCCTAGGCGGGACCCGCACCTACGAGCAGTACTTC. Amino acid sequence: CASSLGGTRTYEQYF. The chain couples TRBV11-2 to TRBJ2-7, with D maybe TRBD2 (6 bases). CDR1 is SGHAT and CDR2 is FQNNGV in the germline V gene. V lost 5 bases to trimming and J lost 2 bases, with 16 bases between them. CDR3 length: 15 amino acids.

This clonotype has a handful of counts. V and J are TRBV5-1 and TRBJ2-2, with a weak D call TRBD2 (6 bases). V lost 3 bases and J lost 4, with 16 bases in between. Germline values: CDR1 SGHRS, CDR2 YFSETQ. The CDR3 contains 16 residues. This CDR3 is CASSYTGLQVTGELFF. In DNA, the CDR3 is TGCGCCAGCAGCTATACGGGACTCCAAGTCACCGGGGAGCTGTTTTTT.

The gene calls are TRBV5-1 and TRBJ1-1; TRBD1 aligns across 7 bases. CDR3 length: 14 amino acids. The germline gives CDR1 SGHRS, CDR2 YFSETQ. The J segment lost 4 bases and the V segment lost 3 bases, leaving 6 bases of the junction unmatched. CDR3 in DNA: TGCGCCAGCAGCTCCCAGGGGGGGGTCACTGAAGCTTTCTTT. Encoded protein: CASSSQGGVTEAFF. The full variable domain, in which reference TRBV5-1 and TRBJ1-1 provide the parts outside the CDR3, is KAGVTQTPRYLIKTRGQQVTLSCSPISGHRSVSWYQQTPGQGLQFLFEYFSETQRNKGNFPGRFSGRQFSNSRSEMNVSTLELGDSALYLCASSSQGGVTEAFFGQGTRLTVV.

This clonotype has a count of ten or more. The chain has TRBV7-2 and TRBJ1-6; possible D gene TRBD1, 5 bases. This CDR3 contains 15 residues. Germline CDR1 reads SGHTA; CDR2 reads FQGNSA. V was trimmed by 3 bases and J by 3 bases, leaving 9 bases between them. CDR3 in amino acids: CASSFRGDYNSPLHF. CDR3 sequence (DNA): TGTGCCAGCAGCTTTCGAGGGGACTATAATTCACCCCTCCACTTT. The full variable domain, in which reference TRBV7-2 and TRBJ1-6 provide the parts outside the CDR3, is GAGVSQSPSNKVTEKGKDVELRCDPISGHTALYWYRQSLGQGLEFLIYFQGNSAPDKSGLPSDRFSAERTGGSVSTLTIQRTQQEDSAVYLCASSFRGDYNSPLHFGNGTRLTVT.